A single T cell receptor (beta chain) is shown here with its context. This entry comes from a study of blood T cell repertoires in COVID-19. Germline CDR1 reads SGHRS; CDR2 reads YFSETQ. CDR3 length: 15 amino acids. The V gene end was trimmed by 4 bases and the J gene end by 4 bases; junction bases not matched to a gene: 6. TCRdb's table, derived via immunoSEQ multiplex PCR, lists solely in-frame clones and lacks some. The sample carries roughly 80,000 clones, approximately 88% recorded once. The chain combines TRBV5-1 with TRBJ2-2, with TRBD1 matching over 8 bases. Specimen: peripheral blood. The source of this sequence is a woman of 80 years or more with acute or convalescent COVID-19. This CDR3 is CASSKTTGGTGELFF. The CDR3 bases are TGCGCCAGCAGCAAAACTACAGGGGGCACCGGGGAGCTGTTTTTT.